The 16 T cell receptor beta chains below all came from one sample that was sequenced in a study of shared clonotypes between healthy human individuals. The table came from immunoSEQ multiplex PCR; TCRdb's copy has only in-frame clones and leaves some out. The table has approximately 1.9 million clones, 90% to 95% seen once; the top ten hold roughly 1.7%. The naive CD8 fraction comprised CD45RO-negative cells positively selected for CCR7 and excluded terminally differentiated effector memory CD45RA+ cells. The source material was naive CD8+ T cells from PBMCs. Source of these receptors: a man aged 18 to 29 in good health. Some clones in this sample may be carry-over from other donors' samples.

The gene calls are TRBV5-1 and TRBJ2-3; 12 nucleotides align to TRBD2. V lost 4 bases to trimming and J lost 3 bases; unmatched junction nucleotides: 9. Germline loops: CDR1 SGHRS, CDR2 YFSETQ. There are 17 residues in the CDR3. In DNA, the CDR3 is TGCGCCAGCAGCCGACTAGCGGGAGTCGGCGAGACAGATACGCAGTATTTT. It is translated as CASSRLAGVGETDTQYF. Using reference TRBV5-1 and TRBJ2-3 for the parts outside the CDR3, the full variable domain is KAGVTQTPRYLIKTRGQQVTLSCSPISGHRSVSWYQQTPGQGLQFLFEYFSETQRNKGNFPGRFSGRQFSNSRSEMNVSTLELGDSALYLCASSRLAGVGETDTQYFGPGTRLTVL.

V is TRBV25-1 and J is TRBJ1-4; 7 nucleotides agree with TRBD1. The CDR3 has 16 residues. Looked up from germline, CDR1 is MGHDK and CDR2 is SYGVNS. V dropped 2 bases and J dropped 4; count of bases not matched to a gene: 7. The CDR3 spells CASSELPGQINEKLFF. Written as DNA, the CDR3 is TGTGCCAGCAGTGAACTCCCGGGACAGATTAATGAAAAACTGTTTTTT.

This clone was seen only once. The chain joins TRBV4-1 to TRBJ2-1; TRBD2 is a possible D gene (5 bases). The CDR3 is 16 amino acids. With 4 bases removed from V and 0 bases from J, the gap between germline ends came to 13 bases. In germline, CDR1 is MGHRA, CDR2 YSYEKL. DNA for the CDR3: TGCGCCAGCAGCCCCGGGATTGCGAGCTCCTACAATGAGCAGTTCTTC. Encoded protein: CASSPGIASSYNEQFF.

This sequence joins TRBV7-3 and TRBJ2-4; 9 nucleotides match TRBD1. J was trimmed by 1 base and V by 0 bases; bases with no gene match: 4. The CDR3 totals 17 residues. Germline V lookup: CDR1 SGHTA, CDR2 FQGTGA. CDR3 loop: CASSLTADRGAKNIQYF. Here the CDR3 DNA reads TGTGCCAGCAGCTTAACGGCGGACAGGGGCGCCAAAAACATTCAGTACTTC.

CDR3 DNA: TGTGCCAGCAGCGTACAGGGGAACAACTATGGCTACACCTTC. It specifies CASSVQGNNYGYTF. The chain is built from TRBV9 and TRBJ1-2; D might be TRBD1 (6 bases). The CDR3 runs 14 residues. Germline V gene lookup returns CDR1 SGDLS and CDR2 YYNGEE. Trimming removed 1 base from V and 2 bases from J, with 9 bases in between.

The rearrangement uses TRBV29-1 and TRBJ1-4; tentative D call: TRBD1 (6 bases). The germline V and J ends were trimmed by 7 bases and 4 bases, with 10 bases remaining between them. The CDR3 length is 12 residues. Looked up from germline, CDR1 is SQVTM and CDR2 is ANQGSEA. For the CDR3, the DNA is TGCAGCGGGACAGCAAATAATGAAAAACTGTTTTTT. Its translation is CSGTANNEKLFF.

The table lists this clone with a count of one. The sample has other DNA sequences that encode this CDR3 too. The chain carries TRBV2 and TRBJ2-1; D ambiguous. Germline V CDR1 and CDR2: SNHLY, FYNNEI. This CDR3 is built from 10 residues. V lost 4 bases and J lost 10, with 5 bases in between. CDR3 region: CASSVGEQFF. The CDR3 bases are TGTGCCAGCAGTGTGGGAGAGCAGTTCTTC.

This clone was recorded a few times. The chain recombines TRBV27 with TRBJ2-5; no reliable D call. In germline, CDR1 is MNHEY, CDR2 SMNVEV (reference sequence). V was trimmed by 4 bases and J by 3 bases, leaving 3 bases between them. This CDR3 has 11 amino acids. The CDR3 reads CASSSEETQYF. The DNA for the CDR3 is TGTGCCAGCAGTTCCGAAGAGACCCAGTACTTC.

The CDR3 spells CAWTYPGLAGADEQFF. For the CDR3, the DNA is TGTGCCTGGACCTACCCGGGACTAGCGGGAGCGGATGAGCAGTTCTTC. The chain recombines TRBV30 with TRBJ2-1; TRBD2 matches 14 bases. Germline lookup yields CDR1 GTSNPN and CDR2 SVGIG (reference sequence). The CDR3 has 16 amino acids. V trimming: 4 bases; J trimming: 8 bases; junction bases outside the gene matches: 10.

The chain combines TRBV30 with TRBJ2-1; D is unclear. CDR1 and CDR2 from the germline V gene are GTSNPN and SVGIG (reference sequence). Trimming pared 2 bases from V and 9 bases from J, leaving 11 bases between. The CDR3 extends over 12 amino acids. The CDR3 DNA sequence: TGTGCCTGGAGTATGGCAACCCGTGAGCAGTTCTTC. Protein sequence: CAWSMATREQFF.

The chain has TRBV29-1 and TRBJ2-1, with 11 positions matching TRBD2. V lost 1 base, J lost 4 bases, and 6 bases stayed unmatched. The CDR3 totals 16 residues. From germline, CDR1 is SQVTM and CDR2 ANQGSEA. CDR3 coding DNA: TGCAGCGTTGAAGCTCTAGCGGGAGGACATTACAATGAGCAGTTCTTC. Residues: CSVEALAGGHYNEQFF.

V and J are TRBV11-1 and TRBJ2-7; 8 bases agree with TRBD2. J lost 2 bases, V lost 5 bases, and 5 bases had no gene match. The CDR3 loop spans 14 amino acids. Per germline, CDR1 SGHAT and CDR2 FQDESV (reference sequence). The CDR3 is CASSPGRGAYEQYF. CDR3 DNA: TGTGCCAGCAGCCCTGGGCGGGGGGCCTACGAGCAGTACTTC.

V gene TRBV9 combines with J gene TRBJ2-7, with 7 bases fitting TRBD1. This CDR3 spans 16 amino acids. With 3 bases clipped from V and 4 bases from J, the junction kept 13 bases outside the gene matches. Per the germline V gene, CDR1 is SGDLS and CDR2 is YYNGEE. CDR3: CASSANPGTEIYEQYF. CDR3 coding DNA: TGTGCCAGCAGCGCCAATCCCGGGACAGAAATTTACGAGCAGTACTTC. The variable domain in full, completed from reference TRBV9 and TRBJ2-7, reads DSGVTQTPKHLITATGQRVTLRCSPRSGDLSVYWYQQSLDQGLQFLIQYYNGEERAKGNILERFSAQQFPDLHSELNLSSLELGDSALYFCASSANPGTEIYEQYFGPGTRLTVT.

This chain joins TRBV7-7 and TRBJ2-3, with D possibly being TRBD2 (6 bases). The germline V and J ends were trimmed by 5 bases and 9 bases, with 21 bases remaining between them. Germline V CDR1 and CDR2: SSHAT, FNYEAQ (reference sequence). This CDR3 contains 15 residues. CDR3 nucleotide sequence: TGTGCCAGCAGCCCGGTACTAGCAGGGTCCGAGACGCAGTATTTT. This encodes CASSPVLAGSETQYF.

CDR3 coding DNA: TGTGCCAGCAGCTTAGCGATGTGGGAGGCCGCTTTCTTT. Translating gives CASSLAMWEAAFF. The J gene is TRBJ1-1, the V gene TRBV7-2; no clear D gene. The germline V and J ends were trimmed by 0 bases and 11 bases, with 13 bases remaining between them. This CDR3 is 13 amino acids long. Germline V gene sequence: CDR1 SGHTA, CDR2 FQGNSA. Full variable domain (outside the CDR3, taken from reference TRBV7-2 and TRBJ1-1): GAGVSQSPSNKVTEKGKDVELRCDPISGHTALYWYRQSLGQGLEFLIYFQGNSAPDKSGLPSDRFSAERTGGSVSTLTIQRTQQEDSAVYLCASSLAMWEAAFFGQGTRLTVV.

On this clone itself: The DNA is omitted, as the CDR3 cannot be located on it reliably, and the CDR3 follows TCRdb's listing. The rearrangement joins TRBV21-1 to TRBJ2-1; the DNA was not used to check the table's D call, TRBD1. TRBV21-1 is given as a pseudogene. The CDR3 totals 16 residues, both ends included. CDR3 in amino acids: CASSKVWGQGARGQFF.